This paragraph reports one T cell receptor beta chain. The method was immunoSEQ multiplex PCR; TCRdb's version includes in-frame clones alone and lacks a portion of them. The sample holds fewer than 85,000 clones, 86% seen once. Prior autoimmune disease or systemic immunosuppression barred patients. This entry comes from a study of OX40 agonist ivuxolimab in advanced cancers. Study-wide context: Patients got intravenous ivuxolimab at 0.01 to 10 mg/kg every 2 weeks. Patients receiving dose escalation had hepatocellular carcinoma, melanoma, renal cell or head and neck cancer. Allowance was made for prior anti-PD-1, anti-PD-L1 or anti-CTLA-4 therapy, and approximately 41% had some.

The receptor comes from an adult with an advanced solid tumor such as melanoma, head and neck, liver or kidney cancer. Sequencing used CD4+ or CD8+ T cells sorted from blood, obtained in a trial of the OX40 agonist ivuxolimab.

CDR3 in amino acids: CASSQNQGQNTEAFF. The CDR3 nucleotides are TGTGCCAGCAGCCAAAACCAGGGACAGAACACTGAAGCTTTCTTT. The gene calls are TRBV14 and TRBJ1-1, with D possibly TRBD1 on 6 matching bases. The CDR3 has 15 residues. V was clipped by 2 bases and J by 1 base, with 11 bases between them. CDR1 is SGHDN and CDR2 is FVKESK in the germline V gene.